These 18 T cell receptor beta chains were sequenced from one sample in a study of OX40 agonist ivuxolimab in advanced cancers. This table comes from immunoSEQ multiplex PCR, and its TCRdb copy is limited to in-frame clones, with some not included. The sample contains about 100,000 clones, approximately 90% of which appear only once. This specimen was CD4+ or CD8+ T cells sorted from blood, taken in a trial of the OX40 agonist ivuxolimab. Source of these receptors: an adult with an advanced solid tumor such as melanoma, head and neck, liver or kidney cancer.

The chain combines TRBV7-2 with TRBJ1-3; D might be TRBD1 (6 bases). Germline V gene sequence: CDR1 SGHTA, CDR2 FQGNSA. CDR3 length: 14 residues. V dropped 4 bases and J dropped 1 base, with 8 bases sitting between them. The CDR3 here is CASSWTDSGNTIYF. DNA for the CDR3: TGTGCCAGCAGCTGGACAGATTCTGGAAACACCATATATTTT.

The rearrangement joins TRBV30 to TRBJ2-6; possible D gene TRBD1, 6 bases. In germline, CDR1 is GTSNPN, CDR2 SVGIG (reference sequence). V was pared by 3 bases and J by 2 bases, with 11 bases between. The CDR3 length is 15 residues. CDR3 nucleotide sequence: TGTGCCTGGAGCCAAGGGGGTGCTGGGGCCAACGTCCTGACTTTC. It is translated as CAWSQGGAGANVLTF. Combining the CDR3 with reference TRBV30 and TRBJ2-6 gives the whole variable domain SQTIHQWPATLVQPVGSPLSLECTVEGTSNPNLYWYRQAAGRGLQLLFYSVGIGQISSEVPQNLSASRPQDRQFILSSKKLLLSDSGFYLCAWSQGGAGANVLTFGAGSRLTVL.

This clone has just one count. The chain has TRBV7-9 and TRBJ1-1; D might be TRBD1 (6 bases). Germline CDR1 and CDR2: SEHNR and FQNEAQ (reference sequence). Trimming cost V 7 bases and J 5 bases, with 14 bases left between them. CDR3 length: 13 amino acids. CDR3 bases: TGTGCCAGCACCCAGAGAGGGGGAACTGAAGCTTTCTTT. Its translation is CASTQRGGTEAFF.

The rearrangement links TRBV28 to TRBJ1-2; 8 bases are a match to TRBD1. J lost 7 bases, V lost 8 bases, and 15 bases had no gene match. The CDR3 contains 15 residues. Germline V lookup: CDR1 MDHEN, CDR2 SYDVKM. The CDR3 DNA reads TGTGCCAGCGCACTCAGGGGGCTGGTGGTTAGTGGCTACACCTTC. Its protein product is CASALRGLVVSGYTF.

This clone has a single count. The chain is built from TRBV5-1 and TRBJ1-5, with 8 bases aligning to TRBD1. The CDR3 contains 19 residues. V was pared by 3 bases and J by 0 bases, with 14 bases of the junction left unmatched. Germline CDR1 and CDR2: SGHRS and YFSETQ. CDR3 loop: CASSCQTIQGAVSNQPQHF. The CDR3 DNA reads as TGCGCCAGCAGCTGTCAAACCATTCAGGGGGCTGTTAGCAATCAGCCCCAGCATTTT.

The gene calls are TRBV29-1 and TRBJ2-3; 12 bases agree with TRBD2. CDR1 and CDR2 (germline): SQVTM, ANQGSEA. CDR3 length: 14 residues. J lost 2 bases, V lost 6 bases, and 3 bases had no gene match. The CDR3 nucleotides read TGCAGCGTGAGGACTAGCGGGAACACAGATACGCAGTATTTT. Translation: CSVRTSGNTDTQYF.

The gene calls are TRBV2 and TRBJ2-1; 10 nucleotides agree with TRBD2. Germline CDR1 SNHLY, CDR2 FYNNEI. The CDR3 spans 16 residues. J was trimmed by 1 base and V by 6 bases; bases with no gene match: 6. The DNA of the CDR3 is TGTGCCAGCAGCTCTAGCGGGGGCGATTCCTACAATGAGCAGTTCTTC. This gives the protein CASSSSGGDSYNEQFF.

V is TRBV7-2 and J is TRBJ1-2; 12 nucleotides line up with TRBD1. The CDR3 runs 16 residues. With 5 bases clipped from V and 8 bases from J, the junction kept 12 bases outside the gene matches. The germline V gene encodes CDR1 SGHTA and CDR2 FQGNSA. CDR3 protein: CASSLSGTGGLWGYTF. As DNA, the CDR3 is TGTGCCAGCAGCCTATCCGGGACAGGGGGCCTATGGGGCTACACCTTC.

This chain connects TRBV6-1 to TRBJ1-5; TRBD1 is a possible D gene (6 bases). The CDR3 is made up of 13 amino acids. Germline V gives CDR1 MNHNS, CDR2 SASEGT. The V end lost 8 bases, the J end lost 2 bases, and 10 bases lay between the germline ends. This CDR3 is CASHRDGNQPQHF. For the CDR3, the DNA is TGTGCCAGCCACAGGGACGGCAATCAGCCCCAGCATTTT.

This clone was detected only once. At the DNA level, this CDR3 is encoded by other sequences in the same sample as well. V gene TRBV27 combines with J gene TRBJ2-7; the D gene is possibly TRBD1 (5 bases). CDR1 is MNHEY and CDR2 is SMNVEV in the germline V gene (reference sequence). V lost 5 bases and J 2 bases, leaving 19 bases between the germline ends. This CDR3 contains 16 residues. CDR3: CASSLDRARATYEQYF. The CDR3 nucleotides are TGTGCCAGCAGTCTAGATAGGGCCAGGGCGACCTACGAGCAGTACTTC.

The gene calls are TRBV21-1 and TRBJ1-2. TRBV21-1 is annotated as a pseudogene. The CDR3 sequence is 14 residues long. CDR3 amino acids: CASSLRDGGRGYTF. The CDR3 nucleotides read TGTGCCAGCAGCCTCCGGGACGGAGGCCGAGGCTACACCTTC.

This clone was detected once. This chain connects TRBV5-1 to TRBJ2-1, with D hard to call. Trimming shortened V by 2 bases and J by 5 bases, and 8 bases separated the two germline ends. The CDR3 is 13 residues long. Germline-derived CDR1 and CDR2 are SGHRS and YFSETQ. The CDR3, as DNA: TGCGCCAGCAGCTTTACAGCGAACAATGAGCAGTTCTTC. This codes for CASSFTANNEQFF.

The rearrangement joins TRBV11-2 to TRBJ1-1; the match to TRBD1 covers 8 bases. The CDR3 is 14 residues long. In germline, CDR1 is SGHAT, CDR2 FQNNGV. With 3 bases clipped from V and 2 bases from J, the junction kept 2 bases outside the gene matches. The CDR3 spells CASSFRGPNTEAFF. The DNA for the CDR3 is TGTGCCAGCAGCTTCAGGGGGCCAAACACTGAAGCTTTCTTT.

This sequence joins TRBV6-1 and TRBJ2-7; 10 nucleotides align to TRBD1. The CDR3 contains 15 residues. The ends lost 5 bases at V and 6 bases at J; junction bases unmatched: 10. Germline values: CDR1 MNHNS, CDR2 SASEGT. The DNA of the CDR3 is TGTGCCAGCAGTCCCCCGACAGGGGGCCCCATCGAGCAGTACTTC. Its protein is CASSPPTGGPIEQYF.

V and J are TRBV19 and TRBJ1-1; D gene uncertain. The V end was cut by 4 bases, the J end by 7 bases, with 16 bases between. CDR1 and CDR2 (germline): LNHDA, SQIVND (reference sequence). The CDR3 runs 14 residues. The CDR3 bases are TGTGCCAGTAGTAATTCCCCCCCCAACCGTGAAGCTTTCTTT. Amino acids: CASSNSPPNREAFF.

CDR3 amino acids: CASSSHQGSNEKLFF. CDR3 nucleotides: TGTGCCAGTAGTTCGCATCAGGGAAGTAATGAAAAACTGTTTTTT. This sequence joins TRBV19 and TRBJ1-4; a weak D match, TRBD1 (5 bases). V was clipped by 5 bases and J by 4 bases, with 14 bases between them. The germline V gene has CDR1 LNHDA and CDR2 SQIVND (reference sequence). The CDR3 length is 15 residues. Using reference TRBV19 and TRBJ1-4 for the parts outside the CDR3, the full variable domain is DGGITQSPKYLFRKEGQNVTLSCEQNLNHDAMYWYRQDPGQGLRLIYYSQIVNDFQKGDIAEGYSVSREKKESFPLTVTSAQKNPTAFYLCASSSHQGSNEKLFFGSGTQLSVL.

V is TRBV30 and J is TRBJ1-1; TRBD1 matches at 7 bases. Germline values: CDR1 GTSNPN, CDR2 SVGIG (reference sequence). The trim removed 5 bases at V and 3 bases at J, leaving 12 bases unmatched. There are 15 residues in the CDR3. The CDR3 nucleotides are TGTGCCTGGTTTCAGGGGGGCCTTATGCACACTGAAGCTTTCTTT. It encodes CAWFQGGLMHTEAFF.

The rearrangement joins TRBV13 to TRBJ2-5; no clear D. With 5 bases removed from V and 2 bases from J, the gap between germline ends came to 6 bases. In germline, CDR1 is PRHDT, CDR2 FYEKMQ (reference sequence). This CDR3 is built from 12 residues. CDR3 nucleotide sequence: TGTGCCAGCAGCCGAGCTCAAGAGACCCAGTACTTC. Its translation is CASSRAQETQYF.